This entry features one T cell receptor beta chain sequence. The antigen this receptor binds is unknown. Base quality data are lacking; no much larger clone is found one base away. This specimen's time point label, interpreted: about 28 days (+/-7) after the second vaccine dose. AZD1222 recipients with second doses at about 4 weeks or about 12 weeks were pooled, because spike-specific TCR depth and breadth did not differ between schedules. The vaccinee samples were drawn from two UK trials, COV001 and COV002, one of which was a single-blind randomized controlled phase 2/3 trial testing AZD1222 (ChAdOx1 nCoV-19) in healthy adults. Trial participant PBMC samples were collected at day 0 and day 28 after the second dose for TCRbeta chain sequencing. The CDR3 regions of human TCRbeta chains were analyzed by immunosequencing. The source study handled its data this way. TCRs in the repertoires were matched against a reference library of SARS-CoV-2-specific TCRs that had been generated with the MIRA antigen-specificity platform. Breadth was defined as the fraction of unique TCRs that were SARS-CoV-2-associated. Depth was defined as the fraction of total T cells that were SARS-CoV-2-associated. Using the MIRA data, every spike-specific TCR was mapped to the spike region that the TCR reacted to and assigned to either a CD4 or a CD8 class. Log10-transformed breadth and depth values were compared by one-way ANOVA with Sidak's multiple comparisons tests. TCRdb took this table from immuneACCESS and kept in-frame rearrangements with V and J called. Such tables lack part of the clones; where checked against another copy, unresolved V genes explain under half of the gap, and the rest is unexplained. Clonal size and the V and J genes are those of that table, whereas D and trimming came from the DNA. This sample comprises approximately 150,000 clones, almost 95% of them detected only once. Jointly, the top ten make up 9% to 9.5% of the sample.

This sample stems from a study of T cell responses to AZD1222 COVID-19 vaccine (dated by TCRdb to about 2021). As for the study more broadly: A total of approximately 230 trial participants underwent TCR sequencing, of whom some 210 received two doses of AZD1222 and some 25 received two doses of the MenACWY control vaccine. Trial participants were enrolled by age into subgroups of 18-55, 56-69 and 70-plus years, and around 140, 26 and 57 TCR-sequenced participants, respectively, were included in these subgroups.

What the authors observed across the whole study: Because no day 14 peak-response samples were available, the repertoires could be characterized only after the peak T cell response. Conclusions about previously exposed vaccinees are limited, since just a handful of AZD1222 recipients were seropositive for SARS-CoV-2 at baseline. Most participants were white British and females outnumbered males, and the authors suggested that clonal diversity may have been underestimated. Spike-specific TCR breadth and depth rose significantly after two AZD1222 doses compared with day 0 and with MenACWY recipients. Reportedly, close to half of the unique spike-specific TCRs recognized epitopes lying outside the regions that are mutated in the B.1.351 and B.1.1.7 variants. The 56-69-year group was small, and its depth increase did not reach significance, likely because of low power. The whole spike protein was spanned by vaccine-associated CD4 TCRs, and dominant responses were seen in regions 160-218 and 743-854.

The CDR3, from cysteine to phenylalanine, totals 14 residues. Only the CDR3 DNA is retained, 42 bases long and in frame from the first base. For this chain, trimming is 4 bases at the V end and 0 bases at the J end, and the number of junction bases without a gene match is 0. CDR1 SGHRS and CDR2 YFSETQ were looked up in the germline V gene. The chain is made from TRBV5-1 and TRBJ1-4; 7 middle bases align to TRBD1. The starting material was peripheral blood, obtained 28 days after the second AZD1222 dose. This receptor was identified in an adult who received the AZD1222 COVID-19 vaccine. The CDR3 is CASSQGATNEKLFF. The nucleotides are TGCGCCAGCAGCCAGGGGGCAACTAATGAAAAACTGTTTTTT.